This T cell receptor beta chain was sequenced during a study of blood T cells in healthy people across ages. This clonotype was observed a few times. A J-beta primer mix and a sample-barcoded 5' primer were used in a second PCR of about 7 to 12 cycles. TCRdb fed the 5' RACE reads into MiXCR, producing one record per CDR3 protein. The sample contains some 930,000 distinct CDR3 sequences, around 29% of which appear only once. Another study also made use of these data, one on T cells of mothers and their children.

The sequencing sample was made of blood. This TCR derives from a woman aged 40 to 50 in good health.

For the CDR3, the DNA is TGCAGTTTTTACAGGGGTGGAACTAATGAAAAACTGTTTTTT. It encodes CSFYRGGTNEKLFF. The gene calls are TRBV20-1 and TRBJ1-4, with TRBD1 matching over 7 bases. With 8 bases clipped from V and 1 base from J, the junction kept 7 bases outside the gene matches. Germline assignment: CDR1 DFQATT and CDR2 SNEGSKA (reference sequence). This CDR3 contains 14 residues.